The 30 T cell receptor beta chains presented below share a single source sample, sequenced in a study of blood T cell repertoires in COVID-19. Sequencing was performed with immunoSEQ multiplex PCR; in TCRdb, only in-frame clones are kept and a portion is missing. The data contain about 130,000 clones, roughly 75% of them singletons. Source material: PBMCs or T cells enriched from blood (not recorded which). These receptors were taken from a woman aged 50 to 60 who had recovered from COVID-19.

In nucleotides, the CDR3 is TGTGCCAGCAGCTTAGGACAGGGATTTGGAGGTCCCTGGGAAAAACTGTTTTTT. Its protein product is CASSLGQGFGGPWEKLFF. The V gene is TRBV7-9, the J gene TRBJ1-4; 7 bases align to TRBD1. J was trimmed by 8 bases and V by 1 base; bases with no gene match: 16. The CDR3 is 18 amino acids. Germline-derived CDR1 and CDR2 are SEHNR and FQNEAQ (reference sequence).

CDR3: CASNWGLEDSPLHF. The DNA for the CDR3 is TGTGCCAGTAATTGGGGCCTTGAGGATTCACCCCTCCACTTT. V usage is TRBV19 and J usage is TRBJ1-6; D may be TRBD1 (5 bases). Trimming took off 7 bases at V and 8 bases at J, with 15 bases between the two ends. The germline V gene has CDR1 LNHDA and CDR2 SQIVND (reference sequence). The CDR3 runs 14 residues.

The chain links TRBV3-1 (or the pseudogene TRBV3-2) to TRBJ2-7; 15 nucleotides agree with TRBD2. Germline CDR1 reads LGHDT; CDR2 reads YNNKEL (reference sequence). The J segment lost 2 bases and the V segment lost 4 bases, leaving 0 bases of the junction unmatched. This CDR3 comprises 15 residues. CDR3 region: CASSRTSGGAYEQYV. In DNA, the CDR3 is TGTGCCAGCAGCCGGACTAGCGGGGGGGCCTACGAGCAGTACGTC.

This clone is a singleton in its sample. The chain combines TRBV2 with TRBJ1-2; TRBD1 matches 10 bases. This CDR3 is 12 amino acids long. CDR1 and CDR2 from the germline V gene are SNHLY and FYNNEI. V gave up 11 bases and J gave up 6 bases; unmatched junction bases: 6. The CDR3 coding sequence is TGTGCCGACGGACAGGGGGGCGATGGCTACACCTTC. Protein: CADGQGGDGYTF.

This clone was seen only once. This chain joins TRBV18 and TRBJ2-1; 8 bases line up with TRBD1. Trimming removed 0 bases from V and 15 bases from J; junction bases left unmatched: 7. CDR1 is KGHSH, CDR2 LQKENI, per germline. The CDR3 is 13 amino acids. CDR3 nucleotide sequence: TGTGCCAGCTCACCACCGGACAGGGTCGTTTCGTTCTTC. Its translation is CASSPPDRVVSFF.

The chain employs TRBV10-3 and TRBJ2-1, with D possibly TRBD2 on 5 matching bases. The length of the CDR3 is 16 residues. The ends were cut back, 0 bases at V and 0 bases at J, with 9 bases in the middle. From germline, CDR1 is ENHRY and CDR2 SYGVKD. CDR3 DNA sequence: TGTGCCATCAGTGAGTCCCCTAGCCCCTCCTACAATGAGCAGTTCTTC. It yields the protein CAISESPSPSYNEQFF.

In DNA, the CDR3 is TGTGCCAGCAGCTTTGGTGACAGGAGGCGAGAGACCCAGTACTTC. This codes for CASSFGDRRRETQYF. The V gene is TRBV7-6, the J gene TRBJ2-5; a weak D match, TRBD1 (6 bases). Germline V gives CDR1 SGHVS, CDR2 FNYEAQ. Trimming removed 3 bases at V and 4 bases at J, with 15 bases between. The CDR3 covers 15 residues.

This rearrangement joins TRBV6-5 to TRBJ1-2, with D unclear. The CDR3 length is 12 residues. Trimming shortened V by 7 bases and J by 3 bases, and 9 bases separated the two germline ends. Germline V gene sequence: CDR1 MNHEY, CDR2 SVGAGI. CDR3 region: CASNGGYYGYTF. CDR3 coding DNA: TGTGCCAGCAACGGCGGCTACTATGGCTACACCTTC.

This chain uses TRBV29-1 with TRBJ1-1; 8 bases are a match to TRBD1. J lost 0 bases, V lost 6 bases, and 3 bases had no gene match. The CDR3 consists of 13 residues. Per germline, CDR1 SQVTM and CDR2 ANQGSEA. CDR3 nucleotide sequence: TGCAGCGTCATGGACAGGGTGAACACTGAAGCTTTCTTT. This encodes CSVMDRVNTEAFF.

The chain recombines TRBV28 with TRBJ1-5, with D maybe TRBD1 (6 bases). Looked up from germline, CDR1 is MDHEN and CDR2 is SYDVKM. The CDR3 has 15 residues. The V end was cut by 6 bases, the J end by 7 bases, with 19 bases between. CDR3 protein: CASSPRTGGGQPQHF. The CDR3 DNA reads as TGTGCCAGCAGCCCTCGGACGGGGGGCGGACAGCCCCAGCATTTT.

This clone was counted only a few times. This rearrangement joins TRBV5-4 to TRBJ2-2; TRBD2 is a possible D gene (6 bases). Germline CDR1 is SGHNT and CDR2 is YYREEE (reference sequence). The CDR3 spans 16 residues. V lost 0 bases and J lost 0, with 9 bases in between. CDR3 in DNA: TGTGCCAGCAGCTTGGCGCCGGGAGCGAACACCGGGGAGCTGTTTTTT. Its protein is CASSLAPGANTGELFF.

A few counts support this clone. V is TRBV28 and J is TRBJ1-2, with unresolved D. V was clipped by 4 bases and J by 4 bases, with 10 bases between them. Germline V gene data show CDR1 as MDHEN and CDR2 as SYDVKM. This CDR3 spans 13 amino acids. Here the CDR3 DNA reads TGTGCCAGCAGTTCGTCCCAGTCCTATGGCTACACCTTC. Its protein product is CASSSSQSYGYTF.

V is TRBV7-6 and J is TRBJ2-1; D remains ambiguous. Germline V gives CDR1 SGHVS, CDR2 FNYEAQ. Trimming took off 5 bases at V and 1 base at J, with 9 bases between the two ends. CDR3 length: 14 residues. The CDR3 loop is CASSPLGSYNEQFF. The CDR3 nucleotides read TGTGCCAGCAGCCCACTCGGGTCCTACAATGAGCAGTTCTTC.

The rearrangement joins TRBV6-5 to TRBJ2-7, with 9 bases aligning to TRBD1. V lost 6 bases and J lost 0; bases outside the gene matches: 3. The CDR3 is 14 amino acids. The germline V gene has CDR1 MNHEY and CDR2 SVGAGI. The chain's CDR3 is CASRPGQGSYEQYF. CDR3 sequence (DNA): TGTGCCAGCAGGCCGGGACAGGGCTCCTACGAGCAGTACTTC.

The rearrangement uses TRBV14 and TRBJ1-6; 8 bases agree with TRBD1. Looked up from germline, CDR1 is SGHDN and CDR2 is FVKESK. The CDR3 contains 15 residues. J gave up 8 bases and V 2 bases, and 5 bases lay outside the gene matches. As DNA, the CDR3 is TGTGCCAGCAGCCAACCGGGACAGGCGTATTCACCCCTCCACTTT. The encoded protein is CASSQPGQAYSPLHF.

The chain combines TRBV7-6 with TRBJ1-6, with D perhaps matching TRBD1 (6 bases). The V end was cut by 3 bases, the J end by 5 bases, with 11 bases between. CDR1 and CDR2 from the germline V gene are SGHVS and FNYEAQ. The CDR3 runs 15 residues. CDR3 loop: CASSFQGRNNSPLHF. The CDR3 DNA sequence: TGTGCCAGCAGCTTCCAGGGGCGGAATAATTCACCCCTCCACTTT.

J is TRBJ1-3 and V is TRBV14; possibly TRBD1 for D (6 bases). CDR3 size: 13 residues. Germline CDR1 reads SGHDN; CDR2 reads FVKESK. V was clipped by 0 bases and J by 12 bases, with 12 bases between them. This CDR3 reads CASSQDLRGGIYF. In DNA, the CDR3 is TGTGCCAGCAGCCAAGACCTGAGAGGGGGCATATATTTT. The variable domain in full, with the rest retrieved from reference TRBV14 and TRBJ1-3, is EAGVTQFPSHSVIEKGQTVTLRCDPISGHDNLYWYRRVMGKEIKFLLHFVKESKQDESGMPNNRFLAERTGGTYSTLKVQPAELEDSGVYFCASSQDLRGGIYFGEGSWLTVV.

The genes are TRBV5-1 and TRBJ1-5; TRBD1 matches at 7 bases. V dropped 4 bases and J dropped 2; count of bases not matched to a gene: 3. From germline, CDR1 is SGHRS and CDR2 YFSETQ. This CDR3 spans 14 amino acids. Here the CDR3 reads CASSTGTGNQPQHF. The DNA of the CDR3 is TGCGCCAGCAGCACCGGGACAGGCAATCAGCCCCAGCATTTT.

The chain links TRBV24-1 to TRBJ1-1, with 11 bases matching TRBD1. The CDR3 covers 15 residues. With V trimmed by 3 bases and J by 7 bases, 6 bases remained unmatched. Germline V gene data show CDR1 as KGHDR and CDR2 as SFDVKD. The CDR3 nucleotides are TGTGCCACCAGTGATCCCCGGACAGGGGGCCATGAAGCTTTCTTT. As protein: CATSDPRTGGHEAFF.

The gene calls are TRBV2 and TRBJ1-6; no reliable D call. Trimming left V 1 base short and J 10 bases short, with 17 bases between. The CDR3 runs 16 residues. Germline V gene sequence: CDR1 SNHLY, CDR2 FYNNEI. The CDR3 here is CASSEGLWLSDSPLHF. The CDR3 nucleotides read TGTGCCAGCAGTGAAGGACTTTGGCTTTCAGACTCACCCCTCCACTTT.

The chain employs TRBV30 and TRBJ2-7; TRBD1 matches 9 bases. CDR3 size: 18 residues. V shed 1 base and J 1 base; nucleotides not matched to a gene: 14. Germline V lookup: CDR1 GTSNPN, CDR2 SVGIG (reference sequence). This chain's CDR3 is CAWSGRGVGTGISYEQYF. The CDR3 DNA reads TGTGCCTGGAGTGGAAGAGGCGTCGGGACAGGGATTTCCTACGAGCAGTACTTC.

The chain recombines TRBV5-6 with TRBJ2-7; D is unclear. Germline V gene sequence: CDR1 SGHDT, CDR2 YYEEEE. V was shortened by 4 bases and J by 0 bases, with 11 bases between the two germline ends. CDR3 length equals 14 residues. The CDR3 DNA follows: TGTGCCAGCAGCCTAGACTGGAGCTCCTACGAGCAGTACTTC. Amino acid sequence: CASSLDWSSYEQYF.

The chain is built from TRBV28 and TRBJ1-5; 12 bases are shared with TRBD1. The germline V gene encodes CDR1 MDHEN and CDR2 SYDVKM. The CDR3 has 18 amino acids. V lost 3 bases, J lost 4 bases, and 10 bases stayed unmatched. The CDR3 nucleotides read TGTGCCAGCAGTTTCTATCCGGGACAGGGGGCCCTAAATCAGCCCCAGCATTTT. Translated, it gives CASSFYPGQGALNQPQHF.

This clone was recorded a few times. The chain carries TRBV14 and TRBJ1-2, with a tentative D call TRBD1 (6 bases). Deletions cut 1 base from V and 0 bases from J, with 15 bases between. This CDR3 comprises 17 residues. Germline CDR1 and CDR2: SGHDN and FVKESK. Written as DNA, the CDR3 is TGTGCCAGCAGCCAAGTGAGGGGTGAGGGGGCTAACTATGGCTACACCTTC. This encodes CASSQVRGEGANYGYTF.

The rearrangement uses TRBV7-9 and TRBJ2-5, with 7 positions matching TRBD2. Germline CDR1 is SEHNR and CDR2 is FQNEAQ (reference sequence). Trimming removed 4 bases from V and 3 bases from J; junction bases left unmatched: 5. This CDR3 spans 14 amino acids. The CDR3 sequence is CASSSGGGEETQYF. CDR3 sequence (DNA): TGTGCCAGCAGCTCGGGAGGAGGAGAAGAGACCCAGTACTTC.

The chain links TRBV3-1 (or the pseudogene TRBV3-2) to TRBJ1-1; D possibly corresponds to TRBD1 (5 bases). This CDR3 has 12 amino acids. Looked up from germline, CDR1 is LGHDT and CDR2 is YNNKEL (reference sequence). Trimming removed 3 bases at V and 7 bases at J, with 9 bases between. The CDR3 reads CASSHAGFEAFF. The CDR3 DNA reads TGTGCCAGCAGCCACGCAGGGTTTGAAGCTTTCTTT.

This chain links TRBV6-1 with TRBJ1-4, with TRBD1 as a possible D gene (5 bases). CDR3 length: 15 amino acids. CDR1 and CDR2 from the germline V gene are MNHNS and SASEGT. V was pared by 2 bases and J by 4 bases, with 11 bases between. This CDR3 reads CASSERHRYNEKLFF. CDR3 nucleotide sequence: TGTGCCAGCAGTGAAAGGCACAGGTATAATGAAAAACTGTTTTTT.

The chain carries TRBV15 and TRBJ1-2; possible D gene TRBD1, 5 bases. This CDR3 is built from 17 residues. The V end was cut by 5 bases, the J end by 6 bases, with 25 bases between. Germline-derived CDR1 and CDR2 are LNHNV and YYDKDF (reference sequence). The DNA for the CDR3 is TGTGCCACCAGCGTTGAATTTTTAGTGGGGCGAACGGATGGCTACACCTTC. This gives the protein CATSVEFLVGRTDGYTF.

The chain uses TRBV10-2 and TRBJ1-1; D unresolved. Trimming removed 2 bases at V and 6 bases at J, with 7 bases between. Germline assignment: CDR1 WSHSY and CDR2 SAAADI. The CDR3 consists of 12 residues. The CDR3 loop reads CASSEVGAEAFF. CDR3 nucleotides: TGCGCCAGCAGTGAGGTGGGAGCTGAAGCTTTCTTT.

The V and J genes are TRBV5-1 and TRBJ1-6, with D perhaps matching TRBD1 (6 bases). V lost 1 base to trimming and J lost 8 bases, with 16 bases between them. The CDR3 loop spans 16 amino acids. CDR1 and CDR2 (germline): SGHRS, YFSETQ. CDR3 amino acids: CASSLRQAVDDSPLHF. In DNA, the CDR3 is TGCGCCAGCAGCTTGCGACAGGCCGTAGACGATTCACCCCTCCACTTT.